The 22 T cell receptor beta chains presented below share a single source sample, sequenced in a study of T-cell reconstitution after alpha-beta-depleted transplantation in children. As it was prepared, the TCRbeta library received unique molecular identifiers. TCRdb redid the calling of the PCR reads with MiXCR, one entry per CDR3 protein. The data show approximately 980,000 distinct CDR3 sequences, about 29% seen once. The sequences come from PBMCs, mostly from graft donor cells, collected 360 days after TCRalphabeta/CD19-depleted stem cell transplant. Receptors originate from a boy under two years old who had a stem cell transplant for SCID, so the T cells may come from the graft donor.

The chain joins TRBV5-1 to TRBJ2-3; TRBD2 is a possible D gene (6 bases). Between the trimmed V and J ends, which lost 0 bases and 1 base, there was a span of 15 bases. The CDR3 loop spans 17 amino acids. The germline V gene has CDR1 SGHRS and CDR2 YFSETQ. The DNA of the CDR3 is TGCGCCAGCAGCTTGGTACCAGGGAGGACTGGCACAGATACGCAGTATTTT. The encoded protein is CASSLVPGRTGTDTQYF.

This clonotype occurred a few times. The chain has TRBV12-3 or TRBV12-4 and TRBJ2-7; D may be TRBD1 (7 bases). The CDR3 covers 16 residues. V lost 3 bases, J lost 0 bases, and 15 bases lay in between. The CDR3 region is CASSLEGATSSYEQYF. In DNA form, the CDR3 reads TGTGCCAGCAGTTTGGAGGGGGCCACCAGCTCCTACGAGCAGTACTTC.

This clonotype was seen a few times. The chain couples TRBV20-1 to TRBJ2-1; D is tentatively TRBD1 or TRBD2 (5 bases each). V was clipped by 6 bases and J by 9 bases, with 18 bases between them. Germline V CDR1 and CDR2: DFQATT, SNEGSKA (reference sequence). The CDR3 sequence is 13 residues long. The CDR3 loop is CSARRGGGGEQFF. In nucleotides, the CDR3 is TGCAGTGCGAGGAGAGGTGGGGGTGGTGAGCAGTTCTTC.

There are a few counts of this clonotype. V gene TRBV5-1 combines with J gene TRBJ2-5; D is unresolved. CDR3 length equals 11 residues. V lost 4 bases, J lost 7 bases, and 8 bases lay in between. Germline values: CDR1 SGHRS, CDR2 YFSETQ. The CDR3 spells CASSGKGTQYF. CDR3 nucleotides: TGCGCCAGCAGCGGGAAGGGGACCCAGTACTTC.

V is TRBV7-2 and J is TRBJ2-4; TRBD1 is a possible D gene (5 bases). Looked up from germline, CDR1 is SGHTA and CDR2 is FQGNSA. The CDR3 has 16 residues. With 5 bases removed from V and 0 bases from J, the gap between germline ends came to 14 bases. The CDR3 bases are TGTGCCAGCAGCCAATCAGGGCTACTAGCCAAAAACATTCAGTACTTC. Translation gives CASSQSGLLAKNIQYF.

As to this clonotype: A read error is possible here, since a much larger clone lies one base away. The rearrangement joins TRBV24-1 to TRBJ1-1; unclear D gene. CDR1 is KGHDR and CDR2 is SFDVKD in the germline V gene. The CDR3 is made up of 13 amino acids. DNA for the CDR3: TGTGCCACCAGTGATTTGGGTGGAACTGAAGCTCTCTTT. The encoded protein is CATSDLGGTEALF.

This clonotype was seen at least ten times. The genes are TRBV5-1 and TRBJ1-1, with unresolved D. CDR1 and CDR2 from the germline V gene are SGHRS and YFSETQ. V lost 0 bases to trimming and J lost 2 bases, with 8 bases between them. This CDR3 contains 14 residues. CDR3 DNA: TGCGCCAGCAGCTTGGCTCCCGGTAACACTGAAGCTTTCTTT. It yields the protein CASSLAPGNTEAFF.

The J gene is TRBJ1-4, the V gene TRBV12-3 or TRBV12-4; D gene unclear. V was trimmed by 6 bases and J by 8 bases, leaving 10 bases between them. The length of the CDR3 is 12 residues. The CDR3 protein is CASRGGLEKLFF. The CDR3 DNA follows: TGTGCCAGCAGGGGAGGCCTAGAAAAACTGTTTTTT.

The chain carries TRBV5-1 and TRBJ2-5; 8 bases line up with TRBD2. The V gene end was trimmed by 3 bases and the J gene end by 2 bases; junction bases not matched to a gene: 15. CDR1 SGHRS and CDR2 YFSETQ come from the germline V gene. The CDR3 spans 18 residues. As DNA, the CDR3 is TGCGCCAGCAGCTCGCCTCGCTTGAGCGGGGGACAACAAGAGACCCAGTACTTC. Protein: CASSSPRLSGGQQETQYF. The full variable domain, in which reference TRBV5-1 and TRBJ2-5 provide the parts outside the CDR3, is KAGVTQTPRYLIKTRGQQVTLSCSPISGHRSVSWYQQTPGQGLQFLFEYFSETQRNKGNFPGRFSGRQFSNSRSEMNVSTLELGDSALYLCASSSPRLSGGQQETQYFGPGTRLLVL.

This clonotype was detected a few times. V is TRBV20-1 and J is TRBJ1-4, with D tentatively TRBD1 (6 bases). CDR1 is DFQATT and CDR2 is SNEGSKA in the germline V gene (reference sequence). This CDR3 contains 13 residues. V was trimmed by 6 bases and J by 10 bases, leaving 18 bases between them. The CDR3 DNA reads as TGCAGTGCCCAGGACAGAATTCGCCGAAAACTGTTTTTT. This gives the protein CSAQDRIRRKLFF.

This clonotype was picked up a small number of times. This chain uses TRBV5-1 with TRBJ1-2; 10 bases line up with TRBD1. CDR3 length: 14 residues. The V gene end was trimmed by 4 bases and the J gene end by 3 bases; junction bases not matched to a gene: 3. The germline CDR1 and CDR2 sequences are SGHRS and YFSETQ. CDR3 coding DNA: TGCGCCAGCAGCCACGGGACAGGGGACTATGGCTACACCTTC. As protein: CASSHGTGDYGYTF.

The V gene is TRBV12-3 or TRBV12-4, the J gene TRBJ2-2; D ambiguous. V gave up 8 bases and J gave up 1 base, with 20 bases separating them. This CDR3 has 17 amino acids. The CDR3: CASGSPLNSGNTGELFF. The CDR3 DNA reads TGTGCCAGCGGAAGCCCTTTGAACTCCGGGAACACCGGGGAGCTGTTTTTT.

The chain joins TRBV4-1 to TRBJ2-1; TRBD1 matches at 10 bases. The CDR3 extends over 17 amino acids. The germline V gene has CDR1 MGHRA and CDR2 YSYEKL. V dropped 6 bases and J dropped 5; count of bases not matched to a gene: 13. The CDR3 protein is CASRPDRGQPTNNEQFF. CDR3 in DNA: TGCGCCAGCAGGCCCGACAGGGGGCAACCGACCAACAATGAGCAGTTCTTC.

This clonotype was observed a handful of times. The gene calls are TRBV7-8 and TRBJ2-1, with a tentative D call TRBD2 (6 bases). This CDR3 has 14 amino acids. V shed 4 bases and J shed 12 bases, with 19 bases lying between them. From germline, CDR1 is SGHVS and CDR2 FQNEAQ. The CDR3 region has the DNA TGTGCCAGCAGCTACGGACCTGGGGGGTTGGGGCAGTTCTTC. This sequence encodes CASSYGPGGLGQFF.

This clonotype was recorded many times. CDR3 sequence (DNA): TGTGCCAGCAGTTTCTGGACAGGGCCCGGGGAGCTGTTTTTT. Amino acid sequence: CASSFWTGPGELFF. The chain is built from TRBV12-3 or TRBV12-4 and TRBJ2-2, with 8 nucleotides matching TRBD1. The CDR3 has 14 amino acids. V lost 3 bases, J lost 6 bases, and 3 bases stayed unmatched.

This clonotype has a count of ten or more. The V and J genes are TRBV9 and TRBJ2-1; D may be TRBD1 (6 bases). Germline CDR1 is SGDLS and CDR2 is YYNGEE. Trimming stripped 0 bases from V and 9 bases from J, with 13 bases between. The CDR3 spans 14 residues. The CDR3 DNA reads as TGTGCCAGCAGCGTAGTCCAAGGGGGACGTGAGCAGTTCTTC. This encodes CASSVVQGGREQFF.

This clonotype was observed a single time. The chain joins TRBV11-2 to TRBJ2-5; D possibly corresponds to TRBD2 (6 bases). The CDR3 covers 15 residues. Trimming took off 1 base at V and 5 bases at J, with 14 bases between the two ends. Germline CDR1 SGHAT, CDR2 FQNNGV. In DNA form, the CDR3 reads TGTGCCAGCAGCTTAGGGTCCTGGGGGGATGAGACCCAGTACTTC. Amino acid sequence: CASSLGSWGDETQYF.

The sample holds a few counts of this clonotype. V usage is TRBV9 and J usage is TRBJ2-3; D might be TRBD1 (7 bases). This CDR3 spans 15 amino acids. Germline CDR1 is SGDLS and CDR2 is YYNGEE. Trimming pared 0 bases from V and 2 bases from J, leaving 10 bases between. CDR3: CASSVGGTVTDTQYF. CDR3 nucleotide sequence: TGTGCCAGCAGCGTAGGCGGGACAGTCACAGATACGCAGTATTTT.

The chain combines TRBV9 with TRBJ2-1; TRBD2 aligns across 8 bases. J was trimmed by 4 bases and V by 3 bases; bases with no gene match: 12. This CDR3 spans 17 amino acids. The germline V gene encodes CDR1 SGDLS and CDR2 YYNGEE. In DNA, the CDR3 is TGTGCCAGCAGCGCGAGTTCAGCGGGGGCCTCGTACAATGAGCAGTTCTTC. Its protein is CASSASSAGASYNEQFF.

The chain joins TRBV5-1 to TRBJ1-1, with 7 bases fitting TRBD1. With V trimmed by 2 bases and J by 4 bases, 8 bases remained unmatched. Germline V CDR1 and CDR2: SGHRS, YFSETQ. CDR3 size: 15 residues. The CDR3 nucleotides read TGCGCCAGCAGCTTCGCAGGGGGAGACTCCACTGAAGCTTTCTTT. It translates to CASSFAGGDSTEAFF.

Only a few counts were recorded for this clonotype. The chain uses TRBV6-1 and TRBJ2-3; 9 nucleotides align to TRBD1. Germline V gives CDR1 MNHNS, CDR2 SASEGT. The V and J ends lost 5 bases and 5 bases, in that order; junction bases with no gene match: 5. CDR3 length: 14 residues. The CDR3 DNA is TGTGCCAGCAGTAGGGACAGGGTCGGAGATACGCAGTATTTT. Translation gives CASSRDRVGDTQYF.

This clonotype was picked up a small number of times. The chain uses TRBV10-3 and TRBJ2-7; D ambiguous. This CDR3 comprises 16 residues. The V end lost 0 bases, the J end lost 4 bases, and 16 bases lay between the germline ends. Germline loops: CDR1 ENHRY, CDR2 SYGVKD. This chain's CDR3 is CAISESNGRKGYEQYF. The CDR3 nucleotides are TGTGCCATCAGTGAGTCGAACGGAAGAAAGGGTTACGAGCAGTACTTC.